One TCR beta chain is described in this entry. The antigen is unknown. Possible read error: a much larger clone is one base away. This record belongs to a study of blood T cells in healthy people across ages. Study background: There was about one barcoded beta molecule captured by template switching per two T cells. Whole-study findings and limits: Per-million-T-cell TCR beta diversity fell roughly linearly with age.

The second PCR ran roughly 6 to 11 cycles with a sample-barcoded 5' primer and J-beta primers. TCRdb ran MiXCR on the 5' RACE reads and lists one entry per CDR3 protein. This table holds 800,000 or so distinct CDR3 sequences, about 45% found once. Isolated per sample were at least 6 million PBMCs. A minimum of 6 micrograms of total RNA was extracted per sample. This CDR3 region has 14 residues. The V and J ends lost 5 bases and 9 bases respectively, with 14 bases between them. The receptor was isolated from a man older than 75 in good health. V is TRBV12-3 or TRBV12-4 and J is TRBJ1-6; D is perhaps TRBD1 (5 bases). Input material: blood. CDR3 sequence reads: CASSVGALGSPLHF. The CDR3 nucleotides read TGTGCCAGCAGTGTTGGGGCATTGGGTTCACCCCTCCACTTT.